A single sample is the source of the 17 T cell receptor beta chains below, sequenced in a study of blood T cell repertoires in COVID-19. TCRdb keeps only in-frame clones here, not all; method: immunoSEQ multiplex PCR. This repertoire shows about 130,000 clones, roughly 80% found once; its top ten account for roughly an eighth. The sample taken for sequencing was peripheral blood. Source of these receptors: a woman aged 25 to 39 who had recovered from COVID-19.

Of note for this clone: The same CDR3 also results from other DNA sequences found in this sample. V is TRBV10-2 and J is TRBJ1-1, with a weak D call TRBD1 (6 bases). This CDR3 spans 12 amino acids. In germline, CDR1 is WSHSY, CDR2 SAAADI. The V end was cut by 3 bases, the J end by 4 bases, with 6 bases between. The CDR3 region is CASSEGGTEAFF. Written as DNA, the CDR3 is TGCGCCAGCAGTGAAGGGGGCACTGAAGCTTTCTTT.

V gene TRBV27 combines with J gene TRBJ2-1; D perhaps matches TRBD1 (5 bases). V was clipped by 4 bases and J by 0 bases, with 13 bases between them. The CDR3 sequence is 16 residues long. Germline assignment: CDR1 MNHEY and CDR2 SMNVEV (reference sequence). This CDR3 reads CASSSRVRGSYNEQFF. CDR3 in DNA: TGTGCCAGCAGTTCCAGGGTTAGGGGCTCCTACAATGAGCAGTTCTTC.

V is TRBV30 and J is TRBJ1-6, with 7 nucleotides matching TRBD1. The trim removed 2 bases at V and 5 bases at J, leaving 3 bases unmatched. CDR1 is GTSNPN and CDR2 is SVGIG in the germline V gene (reference sequence). The CDR3 runs to 14 residues. The CDR3 spells CAWSRQGDNSPLHF. As DNA, the CDR3 is TGTGCCTGGAGTAGACAGGGAGATAATTCACCCCTCCACTTT.

For this clone: Other DNA sequences of this sample code for an identical CDR3. The chain joins TRBV6-5 to TRBJ1-1, with 7 bases that match TRBD1. Germline CDR1 is MNHEY and CDR2 is SVGAGI. Germline trimming cut 6 bases from V and 2 bases from J; bases unmatched to any gene: 3. This CDR3 has 13 amino acids. CDR3 residues: CASSGQANTEAFF. The CDR3 DNA is TGTGCCAGCAGCGGACAGGCCAACACTGAAGCTTTCTTT.

The rearrangement uses TRBV24-1 and TRBJ2-1; tentative D call: TRBD1 (5 bases). The germline CDR1 and CDR2 sequences are KGHDR and SFDVKD. CDR3 length equals 14 residues. Between the trimmed V and J ends, which lost 3 bases and 3 bases, there was a span of 8 bases. Here the CDR3 DNA reads TGTGCCACCAGTGATAGCAGGGTCTACAATGAGCAGTTCTTC. Translation gives CATSDSRVYNEQFF.

The genes are TRBV6-4 and TRBJ2-1; 11 bases line up with TRBD2. V lost 6 bases and J lost 9; bases outside the gene matches: 10. This CDR3 has 15 residues. Per the germline V gene, CDR1 is MRHNA and CDR2 is SNTAGT. CDR3: CASSHLAGGRSEQFF. CDR3 coding DNA: TGTGCCAGCAGCCATCTAGCGGGAGGTCGGAGTGAGCAGTTCTTC.

The chain employs TRBV2 and TRBJ2-1; D may be TRBD2 (6 bases). The length of the CDR3 is 12 residues. Germline CDR1 SNHLY, CDR2 FYNNEI. Trimming shortened V by 8 bases and J by 5 bases, and 10 bases separated the two germline ends. CDR3 bases: TGTGCCAGCCTAGCGAACAACAATGAGCAGTTCTTC. Protein: CASLANNNEQFF.

The rearrangement links TRBV12-3 or TRBV12-4 to TRBJ2-5; D gene unclear. The CDR3 is 13 amino acids. V dropped 1 base and J dropped 5 bases, with 8 bases sitting between them. CDR3 sequence (DNA): TGTGCCAGCAGTTTAGGAGGATCGGAGACCCAGTACTTC. Translated, it gives CASSLGGSETQYF.

The CDR3, as DNA: TGTGCCAGTAGGATAACCGGGACAGGGGGCACACCCCTCCACTTT. Its protein is CASRITGTGGTPLHF. The chain has TRBV19 and TRBJ1-6; TRBD1 matches at 12 bases. This CDR3 has 15 residues. The germline V gene has CDR1 LNHDA and CDR2 SQIVND (reference sequence). Losses at the gene ends were 6 bases for V and 11 bases for J; bases not matched to a gene: 8.

This sequence joins TRBV30 and TRBJ1-5; D is ambiguous. Trimming removed 1 base at V and 4 bases at J, with 8 bases between. Germline lookup yields CDR1 GTSNPN and CDR2 SVGIG (reference sequence). This CDR3 is built from 13 residues. The CDR3 DNA reads TGTGCCTGGAGTGGAGGAGGGAATCAGCCCCAGCATTTT. Translation gives CAWSGGGNQPQHF.

The chain links TRBV5-4 to TRBJ1-6, with TRBD1 identical over 10 bases. V shed 4 bases, J shed 9 bases, and the junction held 4 bases outside the gene matches. CDR3 length equals 14 residues. Germline loops: CDR1 SGHNT, CDR2 YYREEE (reference sequence). The CDR3 spells CASSMDRGGSPLHF. The CDR3 DNA reads TGTGCCAGCAGCATGGACAGGGGGGGTTCACCCCTCCACTTT. The whole variable domain, remainder taken from reference TRBV5-4 and TRBJ1-6, is ETGVTQSPTHLIKTRGQQVTLRCSSQSGHNTVSWYQQALGQGPQFIFQYYREEENGRGNFPPRFSGLQFPNYSSELNVNALELDDSALYLCASSMDRGGSPLHFGNGTRLTVT.

The rearrangement uses TRBV6-1 and TRBJ2-1; TRBD2 is a possible D gene (5 bases). CDR3 length equals 15 residues. Germline V gives CDR1 MNHNS, CDR2 SASEGT. V dropped 3 bases and J dropped 7 bases, with 16 bases sitting between them. CDR3 DNA: TGTGCCAGCAGTGATTCGGACGGGGTGTGGAATGAGCAGTTCTTC. Its translation is CASSDSDGVWNEQFF.

The V and J genes are TRBV5-1 and TRBJ2-7; tentative D call: TRBD2 (6 bases). Trimming left V 1 base short and J 3 bases short, with 14 bases between. The CDR3 loop spans 15 amino acids. CDR1 and CDR2 (germline): SGHRS, YFSETQ. The CDR3 DNA is TGCGCCAGCAGCTTGTTTGAGGACTACCACTACGAGCAGTACTTC. Residues: CASSLFEDYHYEQYF. The variable domain in full, completed from reference TRBV5-1 and TRBJ2-7, reads KAGVTQTPRYLIKTRGQQVTLSCSPISGHRSVSWYQQTPGQGLQFLFEYFSETQRNKGNFPGRFSGRQFSNSRSEMNVSTLELGDSALYLCASSLFEDYHYEQYFGPGTRLTVT.

The rearrangement uses TRBV11-3 and TRBJ2-1, with 8 bases lining up with TRBD2. The V segment lost 4 bases and the J segment 6 bases; nucleotides outside the gene matches: 17. Germline CDR1 and CDR2: SGHNT and YENEEA. The CDR3 consists of 18 residues. In nucleotides, the CDR3 is TGTGCCAGCAGCTCCGGTCTGACCGCGGGAGGCACAGGCAATGAGCAGTTCTTC. It translates to CASSSGLTAGGTGNEQFF.

This clone has a single count. The V call is TRBV19, the J call TRBJ2-2, with 10 bases identical to TRBD1. This CDR3 is built from 16 residues. The V and J ends lost 6 bases and 2 bases, in that order; junction bases with no gene match: 6. CDR1 and CDR2 from the germline V gene are LNHDA and SQIVND (reference sequence). This CDR3 is CASSLRDRGNTGELFF. CDR3 DNA sequence: TGTGCCAGTAGCCTCAGGGACAGGGGAAACACCGGGGAGCTGTTTTTT.

Here the CDR3 reads CASSQGGHGLAKNIQYF. The DNA of the CDR3 is TGTGCCAGCAGCCAAGGGGGACATGGGCTAGCCAAAAACATTCAGTACTTC. This chain connects TRBV7-8 to TRBJ2-4, with a tentative D call TRBD1 (6 bases). V gave up 5 bases and J gave up 0 bases, with 17 bases separating them. The CDR3 runs 17 residues. Germline V gene sequence: CDR1 SGHVS, CDR2 FQNEAQ.

This chain links TRBV19 with TRBJ2-3; TRBD2 agrees at 12 bases. CDR1 LNHDA and CDR2 SQIVND come from the germline V gene (reference sequence). The CDR3 loop spans 15 amino acids. After removal of 2 bases from V and 3 bases from J, the junction contained 0 bases not matched to a gene. The CDR3 nucleotides are TGTGCCAGTAGTATAACTAGCGGGAGGACAGATACGCAGTATTTT. This encodes CASSITSGRTDTQYF. Full variable domain (outside the CDR3, taken from reference TRBV19 and TRBJ2-3): DGGITQSPKYLFRKEGQNVTLSCEQNLNHDAMYWYRQDPGQGLRLIYYSQIVNDFQKGDIAEGYSVSREKKESFPLTVTSAQKNPTAFYLCASSITSGRTDTQYFGPGTRLTVL.